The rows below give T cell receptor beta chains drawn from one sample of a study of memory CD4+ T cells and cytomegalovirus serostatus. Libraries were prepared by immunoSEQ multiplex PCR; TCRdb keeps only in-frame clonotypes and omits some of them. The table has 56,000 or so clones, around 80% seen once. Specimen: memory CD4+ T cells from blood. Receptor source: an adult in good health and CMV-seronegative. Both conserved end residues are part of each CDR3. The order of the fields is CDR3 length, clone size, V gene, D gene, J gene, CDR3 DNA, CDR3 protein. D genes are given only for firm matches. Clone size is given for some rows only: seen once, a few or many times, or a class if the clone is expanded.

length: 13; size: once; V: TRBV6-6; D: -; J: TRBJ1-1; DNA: TGTGCCAGCAGTTACCAGGAACCCACTGAAGCTTTCTTT; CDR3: CASSYQEPTEAFF
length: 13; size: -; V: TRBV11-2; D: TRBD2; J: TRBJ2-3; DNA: TGTGCCAGCAGACCTACTAGCGGGTTCACGCAGTATTTT; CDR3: CASRPTSGFTQYF
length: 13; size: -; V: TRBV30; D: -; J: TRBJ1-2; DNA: TGTGCCTGGAGTTTCCAGGGGAACTATGGCTACACCTTC; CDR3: CAWSFQGNYGYTF
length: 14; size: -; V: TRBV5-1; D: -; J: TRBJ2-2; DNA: TGCGCCAGCGGAGCCTCCGCGAACACCGGGGAGCTGTTTTTT; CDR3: CASGASANTGELFF
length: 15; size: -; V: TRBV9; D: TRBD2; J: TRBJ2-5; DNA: TGTGCCAGCAGCCTCCAAGCGGGGGGGAGTGAGACCCAGTACTTC; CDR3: CASSLQAGGSETQYF
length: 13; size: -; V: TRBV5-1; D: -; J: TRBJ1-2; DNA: TGCGCCAGCAGCTTGACGACAGACTATGGCTACACCTTC; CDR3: CASSLTTDYGYTF
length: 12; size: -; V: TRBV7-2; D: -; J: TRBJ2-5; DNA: TGTGCCAGCAGCCAGGGGTTGGAGACCCAGTACTTC; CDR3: CASSQGLETQYF
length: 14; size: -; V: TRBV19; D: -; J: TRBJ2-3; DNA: TGTGCCAGTAGTAGTAACTTACCCACAGATACGCAGTATTTT; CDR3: CASSSNLPTDTQYF
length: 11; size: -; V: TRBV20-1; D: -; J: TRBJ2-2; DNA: TGCAGTGCGAGAGAAACCGGGGAGCTGTTTTTT; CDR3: CSARETGELFF
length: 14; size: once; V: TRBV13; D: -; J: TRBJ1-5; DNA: TGTGCCAGCAGCCTCTCTACGGGCAATCAGCCCCAGCATTTT; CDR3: CASSLSTGNQPQHF
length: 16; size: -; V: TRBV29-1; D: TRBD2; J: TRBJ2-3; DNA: TGCAGCGCCCGACCGGGGGGGACTAGCGGCACAGATACGCAGTATTTT; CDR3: CSARPGGTSGTDTQYF
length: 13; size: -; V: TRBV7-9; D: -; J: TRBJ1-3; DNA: TGTGCCAGCAGCCTCGCCCCGACAGCTCCAAAATATTTT; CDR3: CASSLAPTAPKYF
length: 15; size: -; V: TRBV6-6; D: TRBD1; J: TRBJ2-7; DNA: TGTGCCAGCAGCAACAGACAGGGAAGTGGATACGAGCAGTACTTC; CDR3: CASSNRQGSGYEQYF
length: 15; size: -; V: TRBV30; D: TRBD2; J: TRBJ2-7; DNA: TGTGCCTTGGGAAAAGGAACTAGCGGGGGTGTCGAGCAGTACTTC; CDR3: CALGKGTSGGVEQYF
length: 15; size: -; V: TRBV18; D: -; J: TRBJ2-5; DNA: TGTGCCAGCTCACCACCAAACAGAAGACAAGAGACCCAGTACTTC; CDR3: CASSPPNRRQETQYF
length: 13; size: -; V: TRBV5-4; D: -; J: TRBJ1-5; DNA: TGTGCCAGCAGCTTGGACGGTAATCAGCCCCAGCATTTT; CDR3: CASSLDGNQPQHF
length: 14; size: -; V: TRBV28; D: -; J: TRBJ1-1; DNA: TGTGCCAGCCTCAATTGGGTCATCGGCACTGAAGCTTTCTTT; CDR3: CASLNWVIGTEAFF
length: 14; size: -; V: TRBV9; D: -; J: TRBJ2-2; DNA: TGTGCCAGCAGCGTAGTCCAATACACCGGGGAGCTGTTTTTT; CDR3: CASSVVQYTGELFF
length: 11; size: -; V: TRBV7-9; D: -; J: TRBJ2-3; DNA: TGTGCCAGCAGCCTCACAGATACGCAGTATTTT; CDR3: CASSLTDTQYF
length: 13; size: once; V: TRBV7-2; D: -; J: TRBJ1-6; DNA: TGTGCCAGCAGCCCTAGGGAGGGTTCACCCCTCCACTTT; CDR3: CASSPREGSPLHF
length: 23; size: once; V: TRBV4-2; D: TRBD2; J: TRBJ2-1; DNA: TGTGCCAGCAGCCATCCTAGCCCCGGACTAGCGGGGGCCGCCGAGCACTCCTACAATGAGCAGTTCTTC; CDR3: CASSHPSPGLAGAAEHSYNEQFF
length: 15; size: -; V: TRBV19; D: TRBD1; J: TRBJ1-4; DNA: TGTGCCAGTAGGTTGAAACAGGGGGCGCGTGAAAAACTGTTTTTT; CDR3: CASRLKQGAREKLFF
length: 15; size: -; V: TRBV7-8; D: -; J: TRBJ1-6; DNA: TGTGCCAGCAGCTCTTTTGGACAAATACGCTCACCCCTCCACTTT; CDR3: CASSSFGQIRSPLHF
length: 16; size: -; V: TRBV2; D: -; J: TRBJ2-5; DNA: TGTGCCAGCAGTGAGGAGGGGGTGCACTACCAAGAGACCCAGTACTTC; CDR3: CASSEEGVHYQETQYF
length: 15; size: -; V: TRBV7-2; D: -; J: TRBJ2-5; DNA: TGTGCCAGCAGCCTCGTCGGGGGGCCTGACCAGACCCAGTACTTC; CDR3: CASSLVGGPDQTQYF
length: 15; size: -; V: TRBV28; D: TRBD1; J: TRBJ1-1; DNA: TGTGCCAGCAGTCCCCAGGGACAGGGGAACACTGAAGCTTTCTTT; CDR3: CASSPQGQGNTEAFF
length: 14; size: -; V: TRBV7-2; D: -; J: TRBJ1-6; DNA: TGTGCCAGCAGCTTAGGGGGGAGTCGTTCACCCCTCCACTTT; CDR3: CASSLGGSRSPLHF
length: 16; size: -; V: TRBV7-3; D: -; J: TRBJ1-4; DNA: TGTGCCAGCAGCTCTCCCGGAAGTGCAACTAATGAAAAACTGTTTTTT; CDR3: CASSSPGSATNEKLFF
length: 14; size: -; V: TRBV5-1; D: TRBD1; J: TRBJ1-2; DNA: TGCGCCAGCAGCTGGGGACAGCCGAACTATGGCTACACCTTC; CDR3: CASSWGQPNYGYTF
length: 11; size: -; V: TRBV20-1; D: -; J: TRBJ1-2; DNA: TGCAGCGACGAAAGGGAAAAGGGCTACACCTTC; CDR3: CSDEREKGYTF
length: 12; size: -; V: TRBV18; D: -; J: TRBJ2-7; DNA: TGTGCCAGCTCACCCGGGAACGGCGAGCAGTACTTC; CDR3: CASSPGNGEQYF
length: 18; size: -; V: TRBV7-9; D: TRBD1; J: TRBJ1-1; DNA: TGTGCCAGCAGCTTGGGACAGGGGGCGAAAAAGGGGAACACTGAAGCTTTCTTT; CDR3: CASSLGQGAKKGNTEAFF
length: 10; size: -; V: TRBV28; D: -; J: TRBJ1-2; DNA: TGTGCCAGCAGTTTTAGAGGCTACACCTTC; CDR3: CASSFRGYTF
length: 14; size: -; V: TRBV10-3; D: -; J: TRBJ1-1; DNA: TGTGCCATCACCTTCGGACAGACGAACACTGAAGCTTTCTTT; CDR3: CAITFGQTNTEAFF
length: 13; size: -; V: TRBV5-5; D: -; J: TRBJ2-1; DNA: TGTGCCAGCACCGCGACTGTGAACAATGAGCAGTTCTTC; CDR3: CASTATVNNEQFF
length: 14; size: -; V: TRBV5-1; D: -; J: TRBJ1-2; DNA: TGCGCCAGCAGCTTGGCTCAGGGGAGATATGGCTACACCTTC; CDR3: CASSLAQGRYGYTF
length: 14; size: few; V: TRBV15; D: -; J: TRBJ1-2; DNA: TGTGCCACCAGCAGAGAAGGAGGGAGTCGGGGCTACACCTTC; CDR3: CATSREGGSRGYTF
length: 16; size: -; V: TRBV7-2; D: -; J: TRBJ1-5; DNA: TGTGCCAGCAGCTTAGGCAGCGCATATAGCAATCAGCCCCAGCATTTT; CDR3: CASSLGSAYSNQPQHF
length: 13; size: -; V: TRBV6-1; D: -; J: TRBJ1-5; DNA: TGTGCCAGCAGTGGCGGAAACAATCAGCCCCAGCATTTT; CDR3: CASSGGNNQPQHF
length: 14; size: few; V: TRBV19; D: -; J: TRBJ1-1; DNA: TGTGCCAGTAGGGTACAGGAAATGAACACTGAAGCTTTCTTT; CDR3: CASRVQEMNTEAFF
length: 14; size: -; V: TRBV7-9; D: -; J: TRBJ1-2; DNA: TGTGCCAGCAGCCCGGGACAACGGGGGTATGGCTACACCTTC; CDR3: CASSPGQRGYGYTF
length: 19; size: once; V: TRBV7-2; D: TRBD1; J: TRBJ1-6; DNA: TGTGCCAGCAGCTGGCCCCAGGACAGGGGGTACTCCTATAATTCACCCCTCCACTTT; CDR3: CASSWPQDRGYSYNSPLHF
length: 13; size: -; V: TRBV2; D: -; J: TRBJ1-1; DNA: TGTGCCAGCAGTTCGGACCCGGGGGTTGGAGCTTTCTTT; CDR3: CASSSDPGVGAFF
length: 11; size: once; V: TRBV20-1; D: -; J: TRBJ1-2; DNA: TGCAGTGCTAGATCCTTTGACGGCTACACCTTC; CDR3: CSARSFDGYTF
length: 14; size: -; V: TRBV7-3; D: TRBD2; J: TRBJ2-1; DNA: TGTGCCAGCAGCGAACCGGGACTAGGCAATGAGCAGTTCTTC; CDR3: CASSEPGLGNEQFF
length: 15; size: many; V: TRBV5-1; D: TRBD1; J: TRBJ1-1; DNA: TGCGCCAGCAGCTTGAGGCAGGGGGCAGGAACTGAAGCTTTCTTT; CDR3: CASSLRQGAGTEAFF
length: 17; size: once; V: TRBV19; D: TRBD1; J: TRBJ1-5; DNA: TGTGCCAGTAGTATTGCGCAGGGGGCGCCTGGCAATCAGCCCCAGCATTTT; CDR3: CASSIAQGAPGNQPQHF
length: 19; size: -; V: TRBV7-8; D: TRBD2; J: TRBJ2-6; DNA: TGTGCCAGCAGGACAGCGGGGCGACGGAGTATCTCTGGGGCCAACGTCCTGACTTTC; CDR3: CASRTAGRRSISGANVLTF
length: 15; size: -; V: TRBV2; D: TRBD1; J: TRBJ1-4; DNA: TGTGCCAGCAGTCCGCCGGGACAGGGAGGTGAAAAACTGTTTTTT; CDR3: CASSPPGQGGEKLFF
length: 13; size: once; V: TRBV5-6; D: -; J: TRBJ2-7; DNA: TGTGCCAGCAGCCCGGGGCCTACCTACGAGCAGTACTTC; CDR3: CASSPGPTYEQYF
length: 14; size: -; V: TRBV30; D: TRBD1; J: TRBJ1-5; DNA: TGTGCCTGGAGTTTTGGACAGGGGGATCAGCCCCAGCATTTT; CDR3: CAWSFGQGDQPQHF
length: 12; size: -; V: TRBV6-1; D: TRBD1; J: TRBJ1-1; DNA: TGTGCCAGCATACAGGGGGCAACTGAAGCTTTCTTT; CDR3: CASIQGATEAFF
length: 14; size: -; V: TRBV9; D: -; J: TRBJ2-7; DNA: TGTGCCAGCAGCGTAGGAGCCAGGGCCCCCGAGCAGTACTTC; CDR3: CASSVGARAPEQYF
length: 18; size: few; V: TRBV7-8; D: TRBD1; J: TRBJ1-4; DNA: TGTGCCAGCAGCTTAGGGTCTCCGACAGGGGCGACTAATGAAAAACTGTTTTTT; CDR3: CASSLGSPTGATNEKLFF
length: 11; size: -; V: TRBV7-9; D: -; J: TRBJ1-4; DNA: TGTGCCAGCGGGATGGAAGAAAAACTGTTTTTT; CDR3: CASGMEEKLFF
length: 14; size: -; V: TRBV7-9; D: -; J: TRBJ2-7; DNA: TGTGCCAGCAGCCCCGCCAGGGGAGACTACGAGCAGTACTTC; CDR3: CASSPARGDYEQYF
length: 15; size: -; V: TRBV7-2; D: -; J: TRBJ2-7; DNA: TGTGCCAGCAGCTTAGCGAGTTCGGGGTCCGGAGAGCAGTACTTC; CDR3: CASSLASSGSGEQYF
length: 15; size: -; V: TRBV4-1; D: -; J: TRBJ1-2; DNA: TGCGCCAGCAGCCAAGGGAAGGGGAATTCGGGCGGCTACACCTTC; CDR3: CASSQGKGNSGGYTF